Detailed here is one TCR beta chain. These data belong to a study of blood T cell repertoires in COVID-19. Here immunoSEQ multiplex PCR was the method, and the copy in TCRdb shows in-frame clones only, minus some. The table has roughly 120,000 clones, roughly nine tenths seen once. The length of the CDR3 is 14 residues. Germline V gives CDR1 SGHTA, CDR2 FQGNSA. Trimming took off 1 base at V and 2 bases at J, with 8 bases between the two ends. The chain couples TRBV7-2 to TRBJ2-5, with a possible D match to TRBD1 (5 bases). Sequencing was done on a sample of peripheral blood. The sequence derives from a man aged 50 to 60 with COVID-19, enrolled during active disease. The CDR3 region has the DNA TGTGCCAGCAGCTTAGAGACAGCTCAAGAGACCCAGTACTTC. The encoded protein is CASSLETAQETQYF.